Below, 5 T cell receptor beta chains from the same sample are listed, as sequenced in a study of T cell responses to AZD1222 COVID-19 vaccine. Generated by immunoSEQ multiplex PCR, the TCRdb table keeps only in-frame clones and is missing some. The sample has roughly 75,000 clones, over 75% seen once. The sequencing here drew on peripheral blood, taken 28 days after the second AZD1222 dose. The origin of the receptors is an adult who received the AZD1222 COVID-19 vaccine.

The chain carries TRBV24-1 and TRBJ2-3; D unclear. The CDR3 is 16 residues long. V was trimmed by 2 bases and J by 0 bases, leaving 11 bases between them. CDR1 KGHDR and CDR2 SFDVKD come from the germline V gene. CDR3 protein: CATSDSVSGSTDTQYF. The CDR3 region has the DNA TGTGCCACCAGTGATTCCGTGTCTGGTAGCACAGATACGCAGTATTTT.

This chain uses TRBV7-9 with TRBJ2-3; D not certain. Looked up from germline, CDR1 is SEHNR and CDR2 is FQNEAQ (reference sequence). The germline V and J ends were trimmed by 6 bases and 3 bases, with 13 bases remaining between them. The CDR3 has 14 amino acids. The CDR3 sequence: CASSFTAPTDTQYF. DNA of the CDR3: TGTGCCAGCAGTTTCACAGCTCCAACAGATACGCAGTATTTT.

The gene calls are TRBV4-2 and TRBJ1-6, with D unresolved. The CDR3 runs to 13 residues. The germline V gene has CDR1 LGHNA and CDR2 YNFKEQ. Trimming pared 1 base from V and 9 bases from J, leaving 7 bases between. The CDR3, as DNA: TGTGCCAGCAGCCAAGCTGGTACTTCACCCCTCCACTTT. Its translation is CASSQAGTSPLHF.

The rearrangement uses TRBV3-1 (or the pseudogene TRBV3-2) and TRBJ1-1; the D is unclear. V gave up 0 bases and J gave up 3 bases, with 17 bases separating them. The CDR3 totals 17 residues. The V gene's germline CDR1 is LGHDT and CDR2 YNNKEL (reference sequence). The chain's CDR3 is CASSQEQRSRVDTEAFF. CDR3 nucleotides: TGTGCCAGCAGCCAAGAGCAGCGTTCGAGGGTGGACACTGAAGCTTTCTTT.

The chain combines TRBV12-3 or TRBV12-4 with TRBJ1-4; D call uncertain. The ends were cut back, 8 bases at V and 7 bases at J, with 11 bases in the middle. The CDR3 has 12 amino acids. CDR3 sequence: CASRLLREKLFF. In DNA form, the CDR3 reads TGTGCCAGCCGCCTTCTTCGTGAAAAACTGTTTTTT.